The 9 T cell receptor beta chains below all came from one sample that was sequenced in a study of control samples from healthy donors and cancer patients. Using immunoSEQ multiplex PCR, the repertoire was profiled, and TCRdb retains in-frame clones only, with some absent. Of under 200,000 clones in the sample, around 96% were seen once. The sequenced material came from blood. The receptors originated from a middle-aged woman in good health.

The chain employs TRBV27 and TRBJ1-2; 8 bases align to TRBD1. Germline values: CDR1 MNHEY, CDR2 SMNVEV (reference sequence). The CDR3 contains 14 residues. Trimming removed 5 bases from V and 3 bases from J; junction bases left unmatched: 5. CDR3 coding DNA: TGTGCCAGCAGTGCCGGACAGGGTCACTATGGCTACACCTTC. As protein: CASSAGQGHYGYTF.

The chain employs TRBV5-4 and TRBJ1-1; a possible D gene is TRBD1 (5 bases). With 5 bases removed from V and 2 bases from J, the gap between germline ends came to 16 bases. This CDR3 region has 15 residues. Germline-derived CDR1 and CDR2 are SGHNT and YYREEE (reference sequence). CDR3 protein: CASRSTRVVNTEAFF. CDR3 nucleotides: TGTGCCAGCAGATCAACCAGGGTTGTTAACACTGAAGCTTTCTTT.

The V gene is TRBV7-3, the J gene TRBJ1-2, with TRBD1 as a possible D gene (6 bases). Trimming took off 1 base at V and 0 bases at J, with 9 bases between the two ends. The CDR3 contains 15 residues. Per the germline V gene, CDR1 is SGHTA and CDR2 is FQGTGA. The CDR3 loop is CASSLKGDSNYGYTF. As DNA, the CDR3 is TGTGCCAGCAGCTTAAAGGGGGATTCTAACTATGGCTACACCTTC.

Comments on this clone: The identical CDR3 is also encoded by other nucleotide sequences in the sample. The rearrangement links TRBV18 to TRBJ1-2; 8 nucleotides align to TRBD1. Germline loops: CDR1 KGHSH, CDR2 LQKENI. CDR3 length: 13 residues. The ends lost 6 bases at V and 2 bases at J; junction bases unmatched: 2. CDR3 protein: CASSPGGNYGYTF. CDR3 in DNA: TGTGCCAGCTCTCCAGGGGGCAACTATGGCTACACCTTC.

This sequence joins TRBV6-2 or TRBV6-3 and TRBJ1-1, with D possibly being TRBD1 (6 bases). Looked up from germline, CDR1 is MNHEY and CDR2 is SVGEGT. There are 16 residues in the CDR3. The V end lost 0 bases, the J end lost 6 bases, and 17 bases lay between the germline ends. The CDR3 loop is CASSYSQLTGSAEAFF. In nucleotides, the CDR3 is TGTGCCAGCAGTTACTCGCAACTGACAGGTTCTGCTGAAGCTTTCTTT.

The chain couples TRBV6-5 to TRBJ2-5; D unresolved. The CDR3 contains 13 residues. Per the germline V gene, CDR1 is MNHEY and CDR2 is SVGAGI. Trimming cost V 6 bases and J 5 bases, with 13 bases left between them. For the CDR3, the DNA is TGTGCCAGCAGATTAGCAGCCGGGGAGACCCAGTACTTC. As protein: CASRLAAGETQYF.

The rearrangement links TRBV19 to TRBJ1-5; the D gene is possibly TRBD1 (5 bases). The germline V gene encodes CDR1 LNHDA and CDR2 SQIVND (reference sequence). With 5 bases removed from V and 4 bases from J, the gap between germline ends came to 9 bases. The CDR3 sequence is 13 residues long. Here the CDR3 DNA reads TGTGCCAGTAGTGCCCGACAGAATCAGCCCCAGCATTTT. This encodes CASSARQNQPQHF.

This chain links TRBV5-1 with TRBJ2-7; tentatively, D is TRBD1 (5 bases). Germline CDR1 SGHRS, CDR2 YFSETQ. Trimming cost V 4 bases and J 0 bases, with 11 bases left between them. The CDR3 sequence is 14 residues long. CDR3 nucleotides: TGCGCCAGCAGCGAAGGACAACCCTCCTACGAGCAGTACTTC. This gives the protein CASSEGQPSYEQYF.

This sequence joins TRBV11-3 and TRBJ2-1; D is perhaps TRBD2 (6 bases). The CDR3 runs 13 residues. V was clipped by 3 bases and J by 3 bases, with 6 bases between them. In germline, CDR1 is SGHNT, CDR2 YENEEA. CDR3 in DNA: TGTGCCAGCAGCTTTAGCGGCTACAATGAGCAGTTCTTC. Amino acid sequence: CASSFSGYNEQFF.